Listed below are T cell receptor beta chains from one sample, sequenced in a study of T cells in Graves' hyperthyroidism and ophthalmopathy. MiXCR was run by TCRdb on the multiplex PCR reads, yielding one entry per CDR3 protein. The top ten hold about 12% of the sample, which has about 600,000 distinct CDR3 sequences, about 15% seen once. Specimen: blood. These receptor sequences come from a woman in her fifties or sixties with Graves' ophthalmopathy. Both conserved end residues are part of each CDR3. The order of the fields is D gene, J gene, clone size, V gene, CDR3 protein, CDR3 DNA. The D gene is left open where the match is weak. For some rows the clone size is stated as once, few or many, or as a class when expanded; others skip it.

TRBD1 TRBJ2-7 few TRBV4-1 CASSQGTGGWYEQYF TGCGCCAGCAGCCAAGGGACAGGGGGATGGTACGAGCAGTACTTC
NA TRBJ1-5 NA TRBV28 CASSPGTFYSNQPQHF TGTGCCAGCAGCCCTGGGACATTTTATAGCAATCAGCCCCAGCATTTT
NA TRBJ1-3 many TRBV3-1 CASSQLAALNTIYF TGTGCCAGCAGCCAATTGGCAGCTCTAAACACCATATATTTT
TRBD2 TRBJ2-5 many TRBV28 CASSIAGGAETQYF TGTGCCAGCAGCATAGCGGGAGGTGCTGAGACCCAGTACTTC
TRBD2 TRBJ2-3 many TRBV7-2 CASTPTSGNTDTQYF TGTGCCAGCACCCCGACTAGCGGGAATACAGATACGCAGTATTTT
NA TRBJ1-4 NA TRBV7-8 CASSFLGGATNEKLFF TGTGCCAGCAGCTTCCTGGGAGGCGCAACTAATGAAAAACTGTTTTTT
NA TRBJ2-2 many TRBV6-2/TRBV6-3 CASSLTTGELFF TGTGCCAGCAGTCTCACCACCGGGGAGCTGTTTTTT
TRBD1 TRBJ2-6 NA TRBV7-9 CASSSTSNRQGYGANVLTF TGTGCCAGCAGCTCTACTTCCAACCGACAGGGGTATGGGGCCAACGTCCTGACTTTC
TRBD2 TRBJ2-1 NA TRBV7-3 CASSPAQREGLNEQFF TGTGCCAGCAGCCCAGCTCAGCGGGAGGGCCTGAATGAGCAGTTCTTC
TRBD1 TRBJ1-2 few TRBV7-9 CASSLVGTGGHGYTF TGTGCCAGCAGCTTAGTCGGGACAGGGGGACATGGCTACACCTTC
TRBD2 TRBJ2-3 NA TRBV6-2/TRBV6-3 CASVAGGEDTQYF TGTGCCAGCGTGGCGGGAGGTGAAGATACGCAGTATTTT
TRBD2 TRBJ2-1 many TRBV30 CAWSLLAGTYNEQFF TGTGCCTGGAGTCTGTTAGCGGGGACCTACAATGAGCAGTTCTTC
NA TRBJ1-1 many TRBV5-1 CASSLQARDEAFF TGCGCCAGCAGCTTGCAGGCGCGAGATGAAGCTTTCTTT
NA TRBJ2-3 once TRBV27 CASSWDPPGPTDTQYF TGTGCCAGCAGTTGGGACCCGCCCGGCCCAACAGATACGCAGTATTTT
NA TRBJ2-1 many TRBV29-1 CSANGGTGYNEQFF TGCAGCGCGAACGGGGGCACAGGTTACAATGAGCAGTTCTTC
TRBD2 TRBJ2-1 many TRBV7-3 CASSLIVTSGGYNEQFF TGTGCCAGCAGCCTCATTGTAACTAGCGGGGGGTACAATGAGCAGTTCTTC
NA TRBJ2-1 few TRBV28 CASSLREVPYNEQFF TGTGCCAGCAGTTTGCGGGAAGTACCCTACAATGAGCAGTTCTTC
NA TRBJ1-1 many TRBV11-3 CASRPRNTEAFF TGTGCCAGCAGGCCCCGAAACACTGAAGCTTTCTTT
NA TRBJ1-6 many TRBV20-1 CSARDAGTNSPLHF TGCAGTGCTAGAGATGCAGGGACGAATTCACCCCTCCACTTT
NA TRBJ2-1 few TRBV20-1 CGTLAGIYNEQFF TGCGGGACACTGGCGGGCATTTACAATGAGCAGTTCTTC
NA TRBJ2-5 many TRBV11-3 CASSARHLQETQYF TGTGCCAGCAGCGCACGACACCTACAAGAGACCCAGTACTTC
TRBD1 TRBJ2-7 many TRBV28 CASTSGGESSYEQYF TGTGCCAGCACCTCAGGGGGAGAGTCCTCCTACGAGCAGTACTTC
NA TRBJ2-5 many TRBV11-2 CASSFVLQETQYF TGTGCCAGCAGCTTTGTGCTCCAAGAGACCCAGTACTTC
NA TRBJ1-1 many TRBV3-1 CASSRRSLPEAFF TGTGCCAGCAGCCGCCGGAGTCTTCCTGAAGCTTTCTTT
TRBD1 TRBJ2-5 NA TRBV29-1 CSVDRGLQETQYF TGCAGCGTGGACAGGGGTCTCCAAGAGACCCAGTACTTC
TRBD1 TRBJ2-5 NA TRBV6-1 CASRGTVPGETQYF TGTGCCAGCAGGGGGACAGTCCCTGGGGAGACCCAGTACTTC
NA TRBJ2-7 NA TRBV5-1 CASSLKGPAYEQYF TGCGCCAGCAGCTTGAAAGGCCCAGCCTACGAGCAGTACTTC
NA TRBJ2-1 NA TRBV7-9 CASRALASTYNEQFF TGTGCCAGCAGGGCTCTAGCGTCTACCTACAATGAGCAGTTCTTC
NA TRBJ2-5 many TRBV7-3 CASSLFPGVGSEETQYF TGTGCCAGCAGCTTATTCCCCGGCGTGGGTAGTGAAGAGACCCAGTACTTC
NA TRBJ2-3 many TRBV10-3 CAINTGLPADTQYF TGTGCCATCAACACAGGGTTACCCGCAGATACGCAGTATTTT